The T cell receptor (beta chain) under discussion was sequenced for a study of blood T cell repertoires in COVID-19. Participants spanned ages about 18 to 90 years and resided in around 25 US areas. Cohort assignment relied on participant-reported clinical history. The study counted Cohort 3 donors as recovered given two negative PCRs, clearance, or symptom resolution. Per the authors' pipeline: From reference gene primer amplification, estimates of nucleated cell counts were derived. The data were produced by immunoSEQ multiplex PCR, yet TCRdb's version contains in-frame clones alone and is incomplete. V, J and clone size are those of that table, while D and trimming were read from the DNA. The table records 210,000 or so clones, about 80% of them present only once. The clonotype comes from a man between 60 and 70 years old who had recovered from COVID-19. What was sequenced was PBMCs or T cells enriched from blood (not recorded which).

The CDR3 is CASSRGGREQYF. The CDR3 region has the DNA TGTGCCAGCAGTCGGGGGGGGCGCGAGCAGTACTTC. The rearrangement joins TRBV25-1 to TRBJ2-7, with 8 bases fitting TRBD2. J lost 6 bases, V lost 5 bases, and 3 bases had no gene match. This CDR3 is 12 amino acids long. Germline CDR1 is MGHDK and CDR2 is SYGVNS.